These 23 T cell receptor beta chains were sequenced from one sample in a study of T-cell reconstitution after alpha-beta-depleted transplantation in children. Preparing the TCRbeta library involved the use of unique molecular identifiers. Via MiXCR, TCRdb re-called the PCR reads, giving one row per CDR3 protein. This sample has about 180,000 distinct CDR3 sequences, with 11% found just once. The sequences come from PBMCs, collected before TCRalphabeta/CD19-depleted stem cell transplant. The receptors here all came from a boy between 2 and 10 years old with acute myeloid leukemia, due to receive a stem cell transplant.

By share, this clonotype ranks as medium-sized. V is TRBV9 and J is TRBJ2-1, with a weak D call TRBD2 (6 bases). This CDR3 has 15 residues. Germline V gene sequence: CDR1 SGDLS, CDR2 YYNGEE. Between the trimmed V and J ends, which lost 4 bases and 2 bases, there was a span of 13 bases. In DNA form, the CDR3 reads TGTGCCAGCAGCACCCGGGACTGGACCTACAATGAGCAGTTCTTC. Translated, it gives CASSTRDWTYNEQFF.

This clonotype occurred many times. This sequence joins TRBV5-1 and TRBJ2-3; D perhaps matches TRBD2 (6 bases). From germline, CDR1 is SGHRS and CDR2 YFSETQ. This CDR3 contains 15 residues. V lost 4 bases and J 0 bases, leaving 12 bases between the germline ends. This CDR3 reads CASSHSAGSTDTQYF. CDR3 sequence (DNA): TGCGCCAGCAGCCATTCGGCGGGGAGCACAGATACGCAGTATTTT.

The table lists this clonotype with many counts. The rearrangement joins TRBV5-1 to TRBJ2-1; perhaps TRBD2 as D (6 bases). This CDR3 has 17 amino acids. Trimming stripped 0 bases from V and 3 bases from J, with 16 bases between. Germline lookup yields CDR1 SGHRS and CDR2 YFSETQ. The CDR3: CASSLVIGGTDYNEQFF. The DNA of the CDR3 is TGCGCCAGCAGCTTGGTTATAGGCGGGACCGACTACAATGAGCAGTTCTTC.

This clonotype was detected once. This may be a read error: a much more frequent sequence differs by one nucleotide. V usage is TRBV5-6 and J usage is TRBJ2-5; unclear D gene. The germline gives CDR1 SGHDT, CDR2 YYEEEE. The CDR3 spans 15 residues. The CDR3 bases are TGTGCCAGCAGCTTGAATCCGACGTCACAAGAGACCCGGTACTTC. Encoded protein: CASSLNPTSQETRYF.

This clonotype has at least ten counts. V and J are TRBV18 and TRBJ1-2, with D possibly TRBD1 on 5 matching bases. V lost 2 bases and J lost 5, with 15 bases in between. The CDR3 covers 15 residues. Looked up from germline, CDR1 is KGHSH and CDR2 is LQKENI. The CDR3 protein is CASSPGAQDLYGYTF. For the CDR3, the DNA is TGTGCCAGCTCACCAGGGGCCCAGGACCTATATGGCTACACCTTC.

This clonotype was detected many times. J is TRBJ2-7 and V is TRBV2; possibly TRBD1 for D (6 bases). The CDR3 is 13 amino acids. The V and J ends lost 5 bases and 2 bases respectively, with 10 bases between them. Looked up from germline, CDR1 is SNHLY and CDR2 is FYNNEI. Here the CDR3 reads CASSFDRTYEQYV. As DNA, the CDR3 is TGTGCCAGCAGTTTTGACAGGACCTACGAGCAGTACGTC.

The gene calls are TRBV5-1 and TRBJ1-5; the D is unclear. This CDR3 is 15 amino acids long. Trimming pared 0 bases from V and 6 bases from J, leaving 13 bases between. CDR1 and CDR2 from the germline V gene are SGHRS and YFSETQ. In nucleotides, the CDR3 is TGCGCCAGCAGCTTGGTGAGTGGTGGCATTCAGCCCCAGCATTTT. Protein product: CASSLVSGGIQPQHF.

This clonotype was seen many times. This chain's CDR3 is CASTLDQFLDTQYF. CDR3 DNA sequence: TGTGCCAGCACCCTCGACCAGTTTCTAGATACGCAGTATTTT. The chain carries TRBV6-1 and TRBJ2-3; D is unresolved. V lost 7 bases, J lost 5 bases, and 16 bases lay in between. Germline V lookup: CDR1 MNHNS, CDR2 SASEGT. The CDR3 covers 14 residues.

The table lists this clonotype with many counts. The chain recombines TRBV6-5 with TRBJ2-1; D may be TRBD1 or TRBD2 (6 bases each). CDR1 and CDR2 (germline): MNHEY, SVGAGI. V was clipped by 3 bases and J by 0 bases, with 15 bases between them. The CDR3 is made up of 17 amino acids. The CDR3 DNA follows: TGTGCCAGCAGTTATGAGCAGGGGACTGTCTCCTACAATGAGCAGTTCTTC. Amino acid sequence: CASSYEQGTVSYNEQFF.

The sample holds many counts of this clonotype. CDR3 loop: CASSLSSATDTQYF. The CDR3 DNA reads TGTGCCAGCAGCTTGTCTAGCGCCACAGATACGCAGTATTTT. The chain has TRBV7-7 and TRBJ2-3; possible D gene TRBD2, 6 bases. V was cut by 3 bases and J by 2 bases, with 9 bases left in between. CDR1 is SSHAT and CDR2 is FNYEAQ in the germline V gene (reference sequence). The CDR3 has 14 amino acids.

This clonotype was recorded at least ten times. This chain links TRBV10-3 with TRBJ1-3; D is possibly TRBD1 (6 bases). The length of the CDR3 is 18 residues. Per germline, CDR1 ENHRY and CDR2 SYGVKD. Deletions cut 3 bases from V and 0 bases from J, with 18 bases between. The CDR3 DNA reads as TGTGCCATCAGTGAAAGAAGATATCAGGGGAACTCTGGAAACACCATATATTTT. Its translation is CAISERRYQGNSGNTIYF.

This clonotype was detected many times. The CDR3 spells CASSNERTGWGEQYF. CDR3 DNA: TGTGCCAGCAGTAATGAAAGGACAGGGTGGGGCGAGCAGTACTTC. This sequence joins TRBV6-1 and TRBJ2-7, with TRBD1 matching over 8 bases. With V trimmed by 5 bases and J by 6 bases, 12 bases remained unmatched. CDR3 length equals 15 residues. CDR1 is MNHNS and CDR2 is SASEGT in the germline V gene.

This clonotype appeared many times. This sequence joins TRBV3-1 and TRBJ2-5, with 9 nucleotides matching TRBD1. J lost 5 bases, V lost 4 bases, and 11 bases had no gene match. The CDR3 has 16 amino acids. The germline CDR1 and CDR2 sequences are LGHDT and YNNKEL (reference sequence). For the CDR3, the DNA is TGTGCCAGCAGCCTCATAACAGGGGGCCCATTGGAGACCCAGTACTTC. Translating gives CASSLITGGPLETQYF.

The table lists this clonotype with many counts. The chain has TRBV10-3 and TRBJ2-5, with 10 bases matching TRBD1. This CDR3 is built from 13 residues. V lost 6 bases, J lost 4 bases, and 2 bases stayed unmatched. Germline V gene lookup returns CDR1 ENHRY and CDR2 SYGVKD. CDR3 sequence reads: CAISDRGLETQYF. The CDR3 DNA follows: TGTGCCATCAGCGACAGGGGGCTAGAGACCCAGTACTTC.

This clonotype has ten or more counts. This chain uses TRBV28 with TRBJ2-3; 8 bases map to TRBD2. CDR3 length equals 14 residues. V lost 4 bases and J lost 1; bases outside the gene matches: 1. Germline V lookup: CDR1 MDHEN, CDR2 SYDVKM. Here the CDR3 DNA reads TGTGCCAGCAGTTGGGGACTAGGCACAGATACGCAGTATTTT. Residues: CASSWGLGTDTQYF.

This clonotype came up many times. The chain combines TRBV12-3 or TRBV12-4 with TRBJ2-3; TRBD2 aligns across 9 bases. The CDR3 totals 16 residues. The J segment lost 5 bases and the V segment lost 5 bases, leaving 11 bases of the junction unmatched. CDR3 protein: CASSPTSGVGRDTQYF. The DNA for the CDR3 is TGTGCCAGCAGTCCGACTAGCGGAGTGGGGAGAGATACGCAGTATTTT.

This clonotype was seen many times. The chain has TRBV6-1 and TRBJ1-2; 7 bases line up with TRBD1. This CDR3 is 15 amino acids long. After removal of 6 bases from V and 4 bases from J, the junction contained 11 bases not matched to a gene. Germline CDR1 MNHNS, CDR2 SASEGT. CDR3: CASSAKRDSPYGYTF. CDR3 bases: TGTGCCAGCAGCGCTAAACGGGACAGCCCCTATGGCTACACCTTC.

This clonotype came up many times. The chain employs TRBV6-5 and TRBJ2-1; 8 bases are a match to TRBD2. V lost 7 bases, J lost 3 bases, and 8 bases stayed unmatched. The V gene's germline CDR1 is MNHEY and CDR2 SVGAGI. There are 15 residues in the CDR3. CDR3 DNA: TGTGCCAGCACCCTTCAACTAGCGGTCTACAATGAGCAGTTCTTC. Translation: CASTLQLAVYNEQFF.

In its sample, this clonotype was seen many times. This chain connects TRBV24-1 to TRBJ2-7, with 14 bases identical to TRBD2. The CDR3 is 15 amino acids. V gave up 4 bases and J gave up 5 bases; unmatched junction bases: 3. Germline-derived CDR1 and CDR2 are KGHDR and SFDVKD. DNA for the CDR3: TGTGCCACCAGTGAGGAGGGACTAGCGGGAGACGAGCAGTACTTC. It codes for CATSEEGLAGDEQYF.

The rearrangement uses TRBV6-1 and TRBJ2-7; tentative D call: TRBD1 (5 bases). The CDR3 is 11 amino acids. The germline gives CDR1 MNHNS, CDR2 SASEGT. V was cut by 10 bases and J by 2 bases, with 9 bases left in between. The CDR3 loop reads CATGQAYEQYV. The DNA of the CDR3 is TGTGCCACCGGACAAGCCTACGAGCAGTACGTC.

This chain uses TRBV11-3 with TRBJ2-1; the match to TRBD1 covers 10 bases. Trimming at V came to 3 bases and at J to 8 bases, leaving 10 bases not matched to a gene. Germline-derived CDR1 and CDR2 are SGHNT and YENEEA. The CDR3 is 16 amino acids. The CDR3 reads CASSFTGTGEADEQFF. As DNA, the CDR3 is TGTGCCAGCAGCTTTACCGGGACAGGGGAGGCCGATGAGCAGTTCTTC.

This clonotype was seen at least ten times. J is TRBJ2-2 and V is TRBV4-2; the D gene could be TRBD1 or TRBD2 (5 bases each). The CDR3 totals 14 residues. The V gene's germline CDR1 is LGHNA and CDR2 YNFKEQ. Trimming removed 7 bases from V and 5 bases from J, with 14 bases in between. The CDR3 coding sequence is TGTGCCAGCACAAGGGACGAAAATACCGGGGAGCTGTTTTTT. It is translated as CASTRDENTGELFF.

This clonotype was seen at least ten times. The genes are TRBV28 and TRBJ2-6; D is unclear. V was clipped by 9 bases and J by 0 bases, with 6 bases between them. The CDR3 consists of 13 residues. In germline, CDR1 is MDHEN, CDR2 SYDVKM. The chain's CDR3 is CASLLSGANVLTF. The CDR3 DNA follows: TGTGCCAGTCTCCTCTCTGGGGCCAACGTCCTGACTTTC.